These T cell receptor beta chains were read from a single sample in a study of CD8 T cells in Susac syndrome. One entry per CDR3 protein results from TCRdb running MiXCR on the immunoSEQ multiplex PCR reads. This sample has 110,000 to 150,000 distinct CDR3 sequences; 95% occur once, and the top ten carry roughly 0.08%. Sequencing was done on a sample of CD4+ T cells from PBMCs. The receptors stem from a human donor with Susac syndrome. Each CDR3 is given with its conserved first and last residue. Each record gives: J gene, D gene, clone size, V gene, CDR3 protein, CDR3 DNA. A D gene is named only where the DNA matches it firmly. Clone size is given for some rows only: seen once, a few or many times, or a class if the clone is expanded.

TRBJ2-3 | TRBD1 | NA | TRBV29-1 | CSVHRGLSDTQYF | TGCAGCGTCCACAGGGGTTTGTCAGATACGCAGTATTTT
TRBJ1-1 | NA | NA | TRBV27 | CASSLLSGTKNEAFF | TGTGCCAGCAGTTTGCTTTCGGGGACAAAAAATGAAGCTTTCTTT
TRBJ2-5 | TRBD2 | NA | TRBV6-5 | CASTSPGGQETQYF | TGTGCCAGCACCTCCCCGGGAGGGCAAGAGACCCAGTACTTC
TRBJ2-2 | NA | NA | TRBV10-3 | CAISDDTGNTGELFF | TGTGCCATCAGTGACGATACAGGGAACACCGGGGAGCTGTTTTTT
TRBJ2-5 | NA | NA | TRBV14 | CASSHSETQYF | TGTGCCAGCAGCCATTCGGAGACCCAGTACTTC
TRBJ2-1 | NA | NA | TRBV18 | CASSPDQGGNEQFF | TGTGCCAGCTCACCGGATCAGGGGGGCAATGAGCAGTTCTTC
TRBJ2-6 | TRBD1 | NA | TRBV19 | CASSGTGWSGANVLTF | TGTGCCAGTAGCGGGACAGGGTGGTCTGGGGCCAACGTCCTGACTTTC
TRBJ1-6 | TRBD1 | NA | TRBV5-1 | CASSLSGGDSPLHF | TGCGCCAGCAGCTTGTCAGGGGGCGATTCACCCCTCCACTTT
TRBJ2-1 | TRBD2 | NA | TRBV7-9 | CASRHTSGRFITYNEQFF | TGTGCCAGCAGACACACTAGCGGGAGGTTCATCACCTACAATGAGCAGTTCTTC
TRBJ2-7 | TRBD2 | NA | TRBV4-1 | CASSLSGTRSYEQYF | TGCGCCAGCAGCCTAAGCGGGACTAGGTCCTACGAGCAGTACTTC
TRBJ2-7 | NA | NA | TRBV7-2 | CASSSSGTDAYEQYF | TGTGCCAGCAGCTCCTCCGGGACGGATGCCTACGAGCAGTACTTC
TRBJ1-2 | TRBD1 | NA | TRBV29-1 | CSVDRQGGGYTF | TGCAGCGTTGATCGACAGGGGGGTGGCTACACCTTC
TRBJ1-2 | TRBD1 | NA | TRBV4-1 | CASSQGLGQGISYTF | TGCGCCAGCAGCCAAGGTCTGGGACAGGGGATTAGCTACACCTTC
TRBJ2-1 | TRBD2 | NA | TRBV7-9 | CASSPRRSGRSYNEQFF | TGTGCCAGCAGCCCTCGGAGAAGCGGGAGGTCCTACAATGAGCAGTTCTTC
TRBJ2-5 | TRBD2 | NA | TRBV2 | CASSPNSGGRKTQYF | TGTGCCAGCAGTCCCAATAGCGGGGGAAGGAAGACCCAGTACTTC
TRBJ2-7 | TRBD1 | NA | TRBV25-1 | CASIGDRHYEQYF | TGTGCCAGCATAGGGGACAGGCACTACGAGCAGTACTTC
TRBJ2-5 | NA | once | TRBV6-2/TRBV6-3 | CATHRVRIETQYF | TGTGCCACCCATCGGGTCCGGATAGAGACCCAGTACTTC
TRBJ2-6 | TRBD1 | NA | TRBV29-1 | CSAASHGDRRAGANVLTF | TGCAGCGCCGCCTCCCATGGGGACAGGAGGGCTGGGGCCAACGTCCTGACTTTC
TRBJ2-2 | NA | NA | TRBV23-1 | CASREPPGRTGELFF | TGCGCCAGCAGGGAGCCCCCGGGGCGGACCGGGGAGCTGTTTTTT
TRBJ1-1 | NA | NA | TRBV5-6 | CANPSVDTEAFF | TGTGCCAACCCGTCTGTCGACACTGAAGCTTTCTTT
TRBJ1-5 | NA | NA | TRBV20-1 | CSGAHGGVGNQPQHF | TGCAGTGGTGCCCATGGGGGCGTGGGAAATCAGCCCCAGCATTTT
TRBJ2-7 | NA | NA | TRBV6-6 | CASSYSTDYYEQYF | TGTGCCAGCAGTTACTCGACTGATTACTACGAGCAGTACTTC
TRBJ2-7 | NA | NA | TRBV20-1 | CSARGPPGSSSYEQYF | TGCAGTGCTAGAGGGCCCCCGGGATCGTCGTCCTACGAGCAGTACTTC
TRBJ2-1 | TRBD2 | NA | TRBV9 | CASSVAGGNYNEQFF | TGTGCCAGCAGCGTAGCGGGGGGGAATTACAATGAGCAGTTCTTC
TRBJ1-2 | NA | NA | TRBV4-1 | CASSPSGRFYGYTF | TGCGCCAGCAGCCCATCGGGGAGGTTCTATGGCTACACCTTC
TRBJ2-7 | TRBD2 | NA | TRBV4-2 | CASSQQATGGPYEQYF | TGTGCCAGCAGCCAACAGGCGACGGGGGGGCCCTACGAGCAGTACTTC
TRBJ1-2 | NA | NA | TRBV25-1 | CASSPAWGPANYGYTF | TGTGCCAGCAGCCCAGCTTGGGGTCCCGCTAACTATGGCTACACCTTC
TRBJ2-1 | NA | NA | TRBV5-1 | CASSSPGHRVPHEQFF | TGCGCCAGCAGCTCCCCGGGACACCGCGTACCCCATGAGCAGTTCTTC
TRBJ1-1 | NA | NA | TRBV14 | CASSQWGDTEAFF | TGTGCCAGCAGCCAATGGGGGGACACTGAAGCTTTCTTT
TRBJ2-5 | TRBD2 | NA | TRBV5-1 | CASSLLPGLAEETQYF | TGCGCCAGCAGCTTGTTACCGGGACTAGCGGAAGAGACCCAGTACTTC
TRBJ2-7 | NA | NA | TRBV5-1 | CASSLEGRAYEQYF | TGCGCCAGCAGCTTGGAGGGCAGGGCCTACGAGCAGTACTTC
TRBJ1-6 | NA | NA | TRBV25-1 | CASSDFERSPLHF | TGTGCCAGCAGTGATTTCGAGCGCTCACCCCTCCACTTT
TRBJ2-5 | NA | NA | TRBV20-1 | CSARRDPGKTQYF | TGCAGTGCTAGAAGGGACCCTGGGAAGACCCAGTACTTC
TRBJ2-3 | NA | NA | TRBV5-1 | CASSLGQNTDTQYF | TGCGCCAGCAGCTTGGGACAGAACACAGATACGCAGTATTTT
TRBJ2-5 | NA | NA | TRBV9 | CASSVAAGLPQETQYF | TGTGCCAGCAGCGTAGCTGCAGGGCTCCCCCAAGAGACCCAGTACTTC
TRBJ1-1 | TRBD1 | NA | TRBV4-1 | CASSTPGGWTEAFF | TGCGCCAGCAGCACCCCAGGGGGTTGGACTGAAGCTTTCTTT
TRBJ2-7 | NA | NA | TRBV12-3/TRBV12-4 | CASSPEDGTYEQYF | TGTGCCAGCAGTCCCGAGGACGGTACCTACGAGCAGTACTTC
TRBJ1-1 | NA | NA | TRBV29-1 | CSVSEGGNTEAFF | TGCAGCGTTTCGGAGGGGGGGAACACTGAAGCTTTCTTT
TRBJ2-3 | TRBD2 | NA | TRBV11-2 | CASSPWTSGRALPTDTQYF | TGTGCCAGCAGCCCCTGGACTAGCGGGAGGGCCCTTCCCACAGATACGCAGTATTTT
TRBJ1-4 | NA | NA | TRBV29-1 | CSVEDREREKLFF | TGCAGCGTTGAAGATAGGGAGAGGGAAAAACTGTTTTTT
TRBJ1-2 | TRBD1 | NA | TRBV29-1 | CSVGIGQGIYGYTF | TGCAGCGTGGGGATCGGACAGGGTATCTATGGCTACACCTTC
TRBJ2-7 | TRBD2 | NA | TRBV7-9 | CASSAQLAGPYEQYF | TGTGCCAGCAGCGCCCAACTAGCGGGCCCTTACGAGCAGTACTTC
TRBJ2-1 | TRBD2 | few | TRBV11-2 | CASSSWDSGGQSYNEQFF | TGTGCCAGCAGCTCATGGGATAGCGGGGGCCAGTCCTACAATGAGCAGTTCTTC